What follows is one T cell receptor (beta chain) and its context. These data originate in a study of blood T cell repertoires in COVID-19. TCRdb's copy holds only in-frame clones and misses some; the assay was immunoSEQ multiplex PCR. The repertoire holds 130,000 to 150,000 clones, with around 83% as singletons. CDR1 is SGHRS and CDR2 is YFSETQ in the germline V gene. The CDR3 runs to 16 residues. V lost 0 bases, J lost 0 bases, and 7 bases lay in between. The gene calls are TRBV5-1 and TRBJ2-6; D is uncertain. Sample: PBMCs or T cells enriched from blood (not recorded which). The receptor comes from a man aged 50-60 years who had recovered from COVID-19. The DNA for the CDR3 is TGCGCCAGCAGCTTGGCTCCGTTCTCTGGGGCCAACGTCCTGACTTTC. Encoded protein: CASSLAPFSGANVLTF.